This TCR beta chain was identified during a study of cytomegalovirus exposure and HLA in healthy donors (dated by TCRdb to the late 2010s). With respect to the entire study: According to an earlier analysis of several hundred of the donors, about 180 million T cells yielded 117 million unique TCR beta sequences and about 300 Gb of sequence data. In addition to the first cohort of 666 subjects, a separate validation cohort of approximately 130 different subjects was used. In a later genetic analysis, genome-wide SNP genotypes for about three fifths of the roughly 670 donors were used, and that subset was treated as a discovery cohort. Among the approximately 430 genotyped donors, more than 70% belonged to the genetic ancestry cluster associated with self-reported Caucasian donors. All discovery cohort repertoires had been generated using a single sequencing platform. An early release that covered about 600 HLA-typed donors contained about 300 gigabases of sequencing data and tens of millions of unique TCR sequences. An earlier analysis of around 540 of the donors applied high-throughput TCR beta sequencing to assess whether each TCR beta V gene segment acted as functional or pseudogenic. The number of typed donors differed by locus: about 620-640 for A, B, C, DRB1 and DQB1; approximately 520 for DQA1; over 600 for DPA1; and roughly 450 for DPB1. The later analysis used no new phenotypic data to find candidate immune exposures, relying instead on TCR beta sequences and their occurrence across donors. To predict cytomegalovirus infection status, the study brought together high-throughput TCR immunosequencing, statistical association of individual TCRs with disease status, and machine learning. The study used immunosequencing to profile the T cell repertoires of around 600 subjects and linked those repertoires to cytomegalovirus serostatus. Among over 350 genotyped donors of the cohort, an average of roughly 240,000 unique TCR beta nucleotide sequences were sequenced per donor, 15% to 20% of them non-productive. Both class I and class II loci were covered by HLA typing, at four-digit resolution. The study aimed to test whether cataloging public T cell receptors could reveal signatures of past pathogen exposure. Donor age, sex, ethnicity and CMV serostatus were collected together with the repertoire data. Several DR-DQ haplotypes were treated as single units for association and clustering because of strong linkage in the cohort. A later analysis re-examined previously published TCR beta repertoires from more than 650 donors and added high-resolution HLA genotyping to investigate patterns of TCR occurrence.

A word on this clone: Its recognized antigen is unknown. A read error may explain this, as a much larger clone is one base away. Different DNA sequences within this sample yield the same CDR3.

In total, 630 or so healthy bone marrow donors made up the cohort. At the time of sampling, all cohort members were nominally healthy, though unrecorded immune exposures were likely present. The donor tested CMV seropositive, placing the donor among the roughly 300 seropositive members of the cohort. Every donor gave a peripheral blood sample, and the peripheral blood mononuclear cells from that sample were used for TCR beta sequencing. Genomic DNA was extracted from the blood cell samples with the Qiagen DNeasy Blood Extraction Kit. The library was obtained by the immunoSEQ multiplex PCR assay. A mixture of 60 forward primers for TCR Vbeta segments and 13 reverse primers for TCR Jbeta segments was used in the multiplex PCR. The CDR3 region of rearranged TCR beta genes was amplified from genomic DNA with a multiplex PCR assay. The Illumina HiSeq System was used to sequence the amplified TCR beta libraries as 87-base-pair reads. As for the original processing: A later analysis tallied 75 million to 85 million unique TCR beta chains across the 666 repertoires, and approximately 11 million of those chains were shared by two or more donors. Raw reads were error-corrected and collapsed into unique sequences by a nearest-neighbor algorithm in which closely related sequences were merged to remove PCR and sequencing errors. CDR3 sequences were aligned to IMGT reference sequences to assign V, D and J gene segments. Each retained sequence needed at least a six-nucleotide match to both a V gene segment and a J gene segment. Rearrangements were called productive when the CDR3 lacked stop codons and stayed in frame with V and J; all others were non-productive. Following IMGT convention, CDR3 was defined as the stretch from the second conserved V-encoded cysteine to the conserved J-encoded phenylalanine. Sequences without an unambiguous match to a single V gene segment were excluded from the earlier analysis of about 630 of the donors. An earlier analysis of a few hundred of the donors classified V segments as functional when productive rearrangements were above 56.7% and as segregating when the standard deviation between donors was above 5%. A statistical classification framework was built to diagnose cytomegalovirus status from the catalog of TCR beta chain sequences. In a later analysis, TCR nucleotide sequences were compared against IMGT/GENE-DB human TR gene sequences so that V and J genes could be assigned. A later analysis assigned CDR3 sequences and most-parsimonious VDJ recombination scenarios with the TCRdist pipeline. In a later analysis, each TCR beta chain was defined by its CDR3 amino acid sequence together with its V-gene family, and reads lacking a unique V-gene family were excluded. In a later analysis, nearly 600 highly shared, low-generation-probability nucleotide sequences were removed to address suspected cross-contamination and a sequencing artifact. For each public chain, a later analysis derived a clonal expansion index from normalized ranks of inferred template counts within each repertoire. Generation probabilities in a later analysis came from a VDJ recombination model fitted to out-of-frame rearrangements, and those results were checked against IGoR. Hypergeometric tests were used in a later analysis to score TCR-TCR, TCR-HLA and TCR-CMV co-occurrence, with a repertoire-size bias correction applied to the TCR pairs. To estimate false discovery rates, a later analysis permuted the HLA or CMV assignments 20 times. A later analysis grouped co-occurring TCRs with DBSCAN, adding TCRdist sequence similarity when clustering within HLA-allele-positive subsets. Repertoires with fewer than 30,000 or more than 120,000 public chains were left out of co-occurrence clustering, as were about 5 repertoires with anomalous nucleotide sharing. Here the immuneACCESS table is served through TCRdb, limited to in-frame sequences with V and J called. Missing clones are a known gap in these copies; in checked studies unresolved V genes cover under half, and the rest lacks a known reason. V, J and clone size are those of that table, while D and trimming were read from the DNA. The table for this sample lists around 120,000 clones; around two thirds of them were counted only once. The top ten clones comprise roughly 8.6% of the sample.

Overall results and qualifications from the work: Most CMV-associated TCR beta chains appeared to be HLA-restricted in a later analysis, and the HLA associations seemed to be driven largely by CMV exposure. A later genetic analysis reported fewer N-insertions in productive TCRs among donors in an Asian-associated ancestry cluster than the approximately 670-donor mean. In a later analysis, HLA-associated TCR beta chains showed more clonal expansion and lower generation probabilities than non-associated chains that were equally common. Broadly in line with IMGT annotations, most TCR beta V segments showed up in productive rearrangements about 87% or about 30% of the time in an earlier analysis of about 500 of the donors. The only immune exposure information available for the cohort was CMV serostatus. Correlated functional status among segregating V segments might reflect linkage disequilibrium, but an unknown experimental factor could not be ruled out. A cluster of highly shared sequence variants was judged likely to represent a technical artifact of the sequencing pipeline. In this cohort, only TCR beta chains were sequenced, and detectable features were limited by the absence of alpha or paired-chain data. Several of the top co-occurrence clusters appeared to be linked to parvovirus B19, influenza, CMV and Epstein-Barr virus, according to a later analysis. A further reported finding was that TCR beta sequences accurately predicted the HLA-A and HLA-B alleles for most subjects in the first cohort. In the study, some 180 TCR beta chains were listed as associated with cytomegalovirus. An association between a missense DCLRE1C variant and V-gene and J-gene trimming of TCR beta chains was found in a later genetic analysis and replicated in an independent cohort. The authors suggested that the approach could potentially be generalized to other disease states and immunological phenotypes. Because HLA typing was unavailable for some donors at each locus, only the typed subset was used in association tests. In vitro tests confirmed that a few of the cytomegalovirus-associated TCR beta chains recognize cytomegalovirus antigens. According to a later analysis, TCR association rates differed among HLA loci, with DRB1 alleles showing the most associated TCRs and HLA-C alleles showing the fewest. At a false discovery rate of 0.05, a later analysis linked 15,000 to 20,000 TCR beta sequences to specific HLA alleles. While some public TCRs were present in many individuals, most TCR sequences turned up only very rarely across donors. The classifier was reported to diagnose cytomegalovirus status with high specificity and sensitivity in both the original cohort and the validation cohort. Over 15 rarely observed V segments, including chromosome 9 orphons, were excluded from the earlier analysis of 550 to 700 of the donors because counts were too low. Roughly uniform sequencing depth across donors was assumed in presence/absence analyses, although this assumption may not hold. Assigning TCR associations to individual alleles was difficult when HLA alleles, especially DR and DQ, strongly co-occurred.

Sample: PBMCs. This clonotype was sampled from a woman aged 40 to 49 in good health and CMV-seropositive.

The CDR3 here reads CAWSVLAGGPGELFF. The DNA reads TGCGCCTGGAGTGTACTAGCGGGAGGGCCCGGGGAGCTGTTTTTT. Here the chain combines TRBV30 and TRBJ2-2; 13 bases in between match TRBD2. CDR1 and CDR2 (GTSNPN, SVGIG) derive from the germline V gene (reference sequence). The CDR3 holds 15 amino acids from the cysteine to the phenylalanine. The read is trimmed to its CDR3 DNA, 45 bases read in frame from base 1.